Described below is a single T cell receptor (beta chain) sequence and its context. This clonotype was seen a few times. Which antigen it targets is not known. Base-call qualities are not available, and no considerably larger clone is one nucleotide away. What the treatment or condition label conveys for this sample: allogeneic hematopoietic cell transplantation with graft depleted of TCRalphabeta T cells and CD19 B cells. Transplant recipients were children who received TCRalphabeta/CD19-depleted allogeneic hematopoietic cell grafts. The library was produced with PCR. These reads were obtained on an Illumina HiSeq 2500. TCR library preparation used molecular barcoding, with unique molecular identifiers applied to normalize quantification of the TCRbeta repertoire. TCRdb trimmed public reads at Q25 via fastp, called clones via MiXCR and kept in-frame beta chains. Identical CDR3 proteins give one entry, which carries the most common genes and DNA. Here the sample has around 190,000 distinct CDR3 sequences; approximately 7% occur a single time. The top ten clones comprise less than 7% of the sample.

The source of the sample is a study of T-cell reconstitution after alpha-beta-depleted transplantation in children (dated by TCRdb to 2016 to 2018). General notes on the study: The study quantitatively tracked T-cell immune reconstitution after TCRalphabeta/CD19-depleted allogeneic hematopoietic cell transplantation in children using TCR repertoire profiling.

What the study reported, not specific to this receptor: In some patients, high TCRbeta diversity at day 60 was attributed to recipient T cells and intrathymic progenitors that had survived conditioning. The apparently early alphabetaT-cell count recovery about two months after transplant was reportedly dependent on only several hundred rapidly expanded clones derived from non-depleted graft cells. Hyperexpanded clone frequencies declined over subsequent months; after one year, T-cell counts and TCRbeta diversity were mostly attributed to newly produced T cells.

The TCR originated in a boy younger than 10 with acute lymphoblastic leukemia, due to receive a stem cell transplant. The material sequenced was PBMCs, taken before TCRalphabeta/CD19-depleted stem cell transplant.

The base sequence is TGTGCCAGCAGTAGGGCAGGGGATGAAAAACTGTTTTTT. Translated, this gives CASSRAGDEKLFF. The chain is made from TRBV7-2 and TRBJ1-4; the D gene is perhaps TRBD1, from 6 matching bases. V was cut back by 6 bases and J by 6 bases, leaving a gap of 11 bases between them. CDR1 SGHTA and CDR2 FQGNSA were looked up in the germline V gene. Reading from cysteine to phenylalanine, the CDR3 counts 13 amino acids. The retained sequence is limited to the CDR3, 39 bases, with the frame set at the first base. This CDR3, with the reference TRBV7-2 and TRBJ1-4 proteins standing in past its ends, gives the full variable domain GAGVSQSPSNKVTEKGKDVELRCDPISGHTALYWYRQSLGQGLEFLIYFQGNSAPDKSGLPSDRFSAERTGGSVSTLTIQRTQQEDSAVYLCASSRAGDEKLFFGSGTQLSVL.